The clone carrying this TCR beta chain has a handful of counts. Its antigen remains unknown. The PCR made use of 60 Vbeta and 13 Jbeta primers. Produced via immunoSEQ multiplex PCR; TCRdb's table is partial and in-frame only. The sample yields more than 95,000 clones, roughly 15% seen once. This specimen comes from a study of cytomegalovirus exposure and HLA in healthy donors. About the study: Among about 400 genotyped donors, around 80% fell in the Caucasian-associated ancestry cluster. Study conclusions and caveats: Accurate prediction of HLA-A and HLA-B alleles (for most subjects) was reportedly achieved from TCR beta sequences.

The CDR3 runs to 14 residues. Germline CDR1 reads GTSNPN; CDR2 reads SVGIG (reference sequence). J was trimmed by 3 bases and V by 5 bases; bases with no gene match: 6. This TCR derives from a female donor in good health and CMV-seronegative. The sample consisted of PBMCs. The rearrangement joins TRBV30 to TRBJ2-7, with 11 bases aligning to TRBD1. The CDR3 nucleotides read TGTGCCTGGGCTCCCGGGACAGGGGGCTACGAGCAGTACTTC. Protein sequence: CAWAPGTGGYEQYF.